Described below is a single TCR beta chain sequence and its context. The antigen is not known. The ends lost 6 bases at V and 7 bases at J; junction bases unmatched: 10. CDR1 is SQVTM, CDR2 ANQGSEA, per germline. This CDR3 contains 13 residues. The protocol was immunoSEQ multiplex PCR, while the TCRdb copy is restricted to in-frame clones and leaves out a portion. The data show about 70,000 clones, approximately 84% seen once. The data stem from a study of T cells in localized non-small cell lung cancer. Study findings and constraints: Within adjacent lung there appeared a median approximately 60 of the top 100 tumor clones. Measurement of T cell clonality placed uninvolved adjacent lung highest, above the level in tumor. The tumor had only one region sequenced, so heterogeneity remains possible. There was an association of higher blood T cell density with longer overall survival.

The sequence was collected from a female donor aged 60 or older with stage I lung adenocarcinoma. V is TRBV29-1 and J is TRBJ1-2; 8 bases align to TRBD1. The sequenced sample was peripheral blood, obtained before any cancer treatment. The chain's CDR3 is CSVRQGFTGGYTF. CDR3 DNA sequence: TGCAGCGTGCGACAGGGGTTTACCGGTGGCTACACCTTC.